One T cell receptor beta chain is described in this entry. These data are taken from a study of T cells in tuberculosis. V was pared by 2 bases and J by 8 bases, with 23 bases between. In germline, CDR1 is SGHRS, CDR2 YFSETQ. The CDR3 extends over 18 amino acids. Assay used: immunoSEQ multiplex PCR; TCRdb lists only in-frame clones, some missing. This table holds some 40,000 clones, about 95% found once. The chain recombines TRBV5-1 with TRBJ1-6, with D unclear. The specimen was PBMCs. The sequence derives from a donor aged 10-29 years with latent tuberculosis or without tuberculosis infection. The CDR3 coding sequence is TGCGCCAGCAGCTTACAACCGCCTAACACAGATGTCCATTCACCCCTCCACTTT. It yields the protein CASSLQPPNTDVHSPLHF.